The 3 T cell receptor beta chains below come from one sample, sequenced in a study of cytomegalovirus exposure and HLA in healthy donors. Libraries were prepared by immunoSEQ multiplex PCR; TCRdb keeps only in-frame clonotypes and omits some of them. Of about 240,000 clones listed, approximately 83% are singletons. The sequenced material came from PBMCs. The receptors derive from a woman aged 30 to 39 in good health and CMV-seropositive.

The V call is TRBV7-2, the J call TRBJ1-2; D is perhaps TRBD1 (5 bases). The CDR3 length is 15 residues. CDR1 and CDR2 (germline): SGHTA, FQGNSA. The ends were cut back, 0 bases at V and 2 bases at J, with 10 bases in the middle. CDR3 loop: CASSLAGGANYGYTF. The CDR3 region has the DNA TGTGCCAGCAGCTTAGCCGGAGGGGCCAACTATGGCTACACCTTC.

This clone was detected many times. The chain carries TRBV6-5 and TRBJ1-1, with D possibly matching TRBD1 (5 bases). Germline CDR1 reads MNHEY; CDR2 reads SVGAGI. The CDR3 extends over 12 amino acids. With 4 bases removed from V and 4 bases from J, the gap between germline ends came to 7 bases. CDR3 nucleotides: TGTGCCAGCAGTTTCGGGGGCACTGAAGCTTTCTTT. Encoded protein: CASSFGGTEAFF.

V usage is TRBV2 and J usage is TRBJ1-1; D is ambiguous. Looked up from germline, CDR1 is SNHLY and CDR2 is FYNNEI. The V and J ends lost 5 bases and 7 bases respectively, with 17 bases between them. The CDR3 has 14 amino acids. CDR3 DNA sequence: TGTGCCAGCAGTACTATAGACGCTGGTGGTGAAGCTTTCTTT. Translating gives CASSTIDAGGEAFF.